This passage covers 23 T cell receptor beta chains from one sample sequenced in a study of T cells in Graves' hyperthyroidism and ophthalmopathy. There were TCR beta CDR3 regions amplified from RNA transcripts. The HTBI primer set served for first-round RT-PCR of the TCR CDR3. TCRdb itself ran the multiplex PCR reads through MiXCR, one entry per CDR3 protein. The sample consists of a few hundred thousand distinct CDR3 sequences, about 18% of them appearing once. Sequenced sample: blood. The source of these receptors is a man in his forties with Graves' hyperthyroidism.

This clonotype was detected many times. V and J are TRBV5-1 and TRBJ1-6, with D unresolved. CDR1 and CDR2 (germline): SGHRS, YFSETQ. The CDR3 is made up of 15 amino acids. The V and J ends lost 7 bases and 10 bases respectively, with 21 bases between them. The CDR3 coding sequence is TGCGCCAGCTCCCGGGGAACAGAACCTCGGTCACCCCTCCACTTT. This gives the protein CASSRGTEPRSPLHF.

In this sample, this clonotype turned up many times. This chain links TRBV5-8 with TRBJ2-5; D is possibly TRBD2 (7 bases). Germline V gives CDR1 SGHTS, CDR2 YDEGEE. Trimming shortened V by 4 bases and J by 0 bases, and 16 bases separated the two germline ends. The CDR3 extends over 16 amino acids. For the CDR3, the DNA is TGTGCCAGCAGCCGTGAAGGGGGGGCCTACCAAGAGACCCAGTACTTC. The encoded protein is CASSREGGAYQETQYF.

This clonotype has ten or more counts. The chain couples TRBV5-1 to TRBJ2-1, with TRBD2 matching 12 bases. V lost 4 bases and J lost 5; bases outside the gene matches: 4. The CDR3 is made up of 15 amino acids. CDR1 and CDR2 (germline): SGHRS, YFSETQ. The CDR3 region has the DNA TGCGCCAGCAGCCTGACTAGCGGGGGTAACAATGAGCAGTTCTTC. It yields the protein CASSLTSGGNNEQFF. Complete variable domain (other parts from reference TRBV5-1 and TRBJ2-1): KAGVTQTPRYLIKTRGQQVTLSCSPISGHRSVSWYQQTPGQGLQFLFEYFSETQRNKGNFPGRFSGRQFSNSRSEMNVSTLELGDSALYLCASSLTSGGNNEQFFGPGTRLTVL.

About this clonotype: This could be a read error, since a much larger clone is one nucleotide away. The V gene is TRBV10-1, the J gene TRBJ2-5, with 10 nucleotides matching TRBD2. The CDR3 is made up of 15 amino acids. Germline-derived CDR1 and CDR2 are WNHNN and SYGVQD (reference sequence). J gave up 5 bases and V 8 bases, and 11 bases lay outside the gene matches. Here the CDR3 DNA reads TGCGCCAGCGCCCTGAGGCTAGCGGGGGATGAGACCCAGTACTTC. Amino acid sequence: CASALRLAGDETQYF.

This clonotype has ten or more counts. The J gene is TRBJ1-5, the V gene TRBV12-3 or TRBV12-4, with 7 bases fitting TRBD1. This CDR3 contains 13 residues. J was trimmed by 5 bases and V by 5 bases; bases with no gene match: 3. The CDR3 sequence: CASSTQGDQPQHF. The CDR3 region has the DNA TGTGCCAGCAGTACTCAGGGGGATCAGCCCCAGCATTTT.

V usage is TRBV29-1 and J usage is TRBJ2-5; D is perhaps TRBD2 (7 bases). This CDR3 contains 13 residues. CDR1 is SQVTM and CDR2 is ANQGSEA in the germline V gene. V was shortened by 4 bases and J by 5 bases, with 14 bases between the two germline ends. This CDR3 is CSVGGGAWETQYF. CDR3 DNA sequence: TGCAGCGTTGGAGGGGGGGCCTGGGAGACCCAGTACTTC.

This clonotype occurred a few times. The chain combines TRBV9 with TRBJ1-3; no clear D gene. CDR1 and CDR2 from the germline V gene are SGDLS and YYNGEE. V dropped 0 bases and J dropped 0 bases, with 7 bases sitting between them. The CDR3 spans 15 residues. CDR3 sequence (DNA): TGTGCCAGCAGCGTAGGGGTCAGCTCTGGAAACACCATATATTTT. Its protein is CASSVGVSSGNTIYF. The whole variable domain, remainder taken from reference TRBV9 and TRBJ1-3, is DSGVTQTPKHLITATGQRVTLRCSPRSGDLSVYWYQQSLDQGLQFLIQYYNGEERAKGNILERFSAQQFPDLHSELNLSSLELGDSALYFCASSVGVSSGNTIYFGEGSWLTVV.

This clonotype was counted only a few times. The germline gene is not matched at one end of the junction; a read error may be the cause. The chain links TRBV5-5 to TRBJ2-1; 8 nucleotides line up with TRBD1. Germline V gene sequence: CDR1 SGHKS, CDR2 YYEKEE (reference sequence). The CDR3 consists of 16 residues. CDR3 sequence (DNA): TGTGCCAGCGGCTTGTGGACAGGGCTCGATGGTGATGAGCAGTTCTTC. Translating gives CASGLWTGLDGDEQFF.

In this sample, this clonotype turned up once. The CDR3: CATSRDTGQGGYEQYF. CDR3 in DNA: TGTGCCACCAGCAGAGACACGGGACAGGGGGGCTACGAGCAGTACTTC. The J gene is TRBJ2-7, the V gene TRBV15, with 11 nucleotides matching TRBD1. The CDR3 loop spans 16 amino acids. V lost 0 bases, J lost 3 bases, and 4 bases stayed unmatched. Germline assignment: CDR1 LNHNV and CDR2 YYDKDF (reference sequence).

This clonotype was seen repeatedly, ten times or more. This CDR3 reads CASSLDRAASVLGELFF. CDR3 DNA: TGTGCCAGCAGCTTAGATCGGGCGGCTAGCGTACTCGGGGAGCTGTTTTTT. The V call is TRBV11-3, the J call TRBJ2-2, with D possibly TRBD2 on 6 matching bases. The CDR3 has 17 residues. Germline V gene data show CDR1 as SGHNT and CDR2 as YENEEA. The V end was cut by 0 bases, the J end by 7 bases, with 18 bases between.

This clonotype occurred many times. Compared with germline, one end of the junction differs, possibly owing to a read error. The chain has TRBV5-1 and TRBJ2-2, with D perhaps TRBD2 (6 bases). The CDR3 contains 14 residues. Germline CDR1 and CDR2: SGHRS and YFSETQ. This CDR3 reads CASSLGLNTGELFF. For the CDR3, the DNA is TGTGCCAGCAGCTTGGGACTGAACACCGGGGAGCTGTTTTTT.

The gene calls are TRBV20-1 and TRBJ2-7; D tentatively reads TRBD1 or TRBD2 (6 bases each). CDR3 length: 15 amino acids. V lost 0 bases, J lost 2 bases, and 14 bases lay in between. Germline CDR1 and CDR2: DFQATT and SNEGSKA (reference sequence). The CDR3 reads CSARDIEGGPYEQYF. The CDR3 region has the DNA TGCAGTGCTAGAGATATCGAGGGGGGACCCTACGAGCAGTACTTC.

This clonotype was detected ten times or more. V is TRBV30 and J is TRBJ2-2; D not certain. The V gene lost 2 bases and the J gene lost 0 bases, with 10 bases spanning the gap. The germline gives CDR1 GTSNPN, CDR2 SVGIG (reference sequence). There are 15 residues in the CDR3. CDR3 sequence: CAWSIGRANTGELFF. Here the CDR3 DNA reads TGTGCCTGGAGTATAGGACGGGCGAACACCGGGGAGCTGTTTTTT.

The CDR3 region is CASTFGRQGSEAFF. The CDR3 bases are TGCGCCAGCACCTTTGGGAGACAGGGGAGTGAAGCTTTCTTT. The chain uses TRBV5-1 and TRBJ1-1; 8 nucleotides match TRBD1. CDR1 and CDR2 (germline): SGHRS, YFSETQ. The junction had 11 bases not matched to a gene; V was cut back by 6 bases and J by 7 bases. There are 14 residues in the CDR3.

V gene TRBV3-1 combines with J gene TRBJ2-3; D ambiguous. Germline loops: CDR1 LGHDT, CDR2 YNNKEL (reference sequence). The V gene lost 3 bases and the J gene lost 5 bases, with 9 bases spanning the gap. This CDR3 is 13 amino acids long. CDR3 protein: CASSQVQRDTQYF. The CDR3 DNA reads TGTGCCAGCAGCCAGGTTCAGCGAGATACGCAGTATTTT.

This clonotype was seen once. The rearrangement links TRBV7-8 to TRBJ2-2; 7 nucleotides align to TRBD2. Germline CDR1 and CDR2: SGHVS and FQNEAQ. The CDR3 loop spans 17 amino acids. V dropped 5 bases and J dropped 4; count of bases not matched to a gene: 13. The CDR3 DNA reads TGTGCCAGCAGCCCTGGGTGGGGGGGGGAGCCCACCGGGGAGCTGTTTTTT. This gives the protein CASSPGWGGEPTGELFF.

The chain combines TRBV10-3 with TRBJ2-5, with 11 nucleotides matching TRBD1. The trim removed 10 bases at V and 5 bases at J, leaving 15 bases unmatched. Per germline, CDR1 ENHRY and CDR2 SYGVKD. CDR3 length equals 16 residues. The CDR3 DNA sequence: TGTGCCACCGGATGGGGGCCGGGACAGGGGGAGGAGACCCAGTACTTC. As protein: CATGWGPGQGEETQYF.

The chain is built from TRBV5-1 and TRBJ2-2; the match to TRBD2 covers 7 bases. The CDR3 extends over 16 amino acids. Trimming took 3 bases from V and 3 from J; bases not matched to a gene: 8. Per the germline V gene, CDR1 is SGHRS and CDR2 is YFSETQ. The CDR3 sequence: CASSSRGTTYTGELFF. CDR3 in DNA: TGCGCCAGCAGCTCCCGGGGGACTACCTACACCGGGGAGCTGTTTTTT.

The V call is TRBV4-3, the J call TRBJ1-6; D unresolved. V was clipped by 4 bases and J by 0 bases, with 10 bases between them. Looked up from germline, CDR1 is LGHNA and CDR2 is YSLEER. The CDR3 contains 16 residues. CDR3 sequence: CASSPMDRSYNSPLHF. The CDR3 nucleotides read TGCGCCAGCAGCCCAATGGACCGCTCCTATAATTCACCCCTCCACTTT.

A word on this clonotype: A much bigger clone sits one base away, suggesting this may be a read error. The J gene is TRBJ2-1, the V gene TRBV27, with 9 positions matching TRBD2. The CDR3 has 15 amino acids. CDR1 is MNHEY and CDR2 is SMNVEV in the germline V gene (reference sequence). This CDR3 reads CANSMGLAGPNEQFF. The CDR3 nucleotides read TGTGCCAACAGTATGGGACTAGCCGGGCCCAATGAGCAGTTCTTC.

Here the CDR3 reads CASSLSGSETQYF. For the CDR3, the DNA is TGTGCCAGCAGTTTATCCGGTTCGGAGACCCAGTACTTC. The chain couples TRBV28 to TRBJ2-5, with D unresolved. Germline V gene data show CDR1 as MDHEN and CDR2 as SYDVKM. The CDR3 is made up of 13 amino acids. V gave up 1 base and J gave up 5 bases, with 8 bases separating them. Full variable domain (remainder filled in from reference TRBV28 and TRBJ2-5): DVKVTQSSRYLVKRTGEKVFLECVQDMDHENMFWYRQDPGLGLRLIYFSYDVKMKEKGDIPEGYSVSREKKERFSLILESASTNQTSMYLCASSLSGSETQYFGPGTRLLVL.

The gene calls are TRBV2 and TRBJ1-3, with D maybe TRBD1 (6 bases). In germline, CDR1 is SNHLY, CDR2 FYNNEI. This CDR3 has 14 residues. V dropped 7 bases and J dropped 0 bases, with 10 bases sitting between them. The CDR3 DNA is TGTGCCAGCAACAGGGACACCTCTGGAAACACCATATATTTT. Amino acid sequence: CASNRDTSGNTIYF.

In its sample, this clonotype was seen many times. This chain uses TRBV3-1 with TRBJ2-1; D perhaps matches TRBD2 (5 bases). V shed 4 bases and J shed 9 bases, with 16 bases lying between them. Germline V gene sequence: CDR1 LGHDT, CDR2 YNNKEL (reference sequence). CDR3 length: 14 residues. The CDR3 region is CASSPGLNLGEQFF. CDR3 coding DNA: TGTGCCAGCAGCCCCGGACTTAATTTGGGTGAGCAGTTCTTC.